This TCR beta chain was captured in a study of OX40 agonist ivuxolimab in advanced cancers. Study background: Two cutaneous melanoma patients and one hepatocellular carcinoma patient, three in all, had partial responses.

Regarding the study as a whole: CD4+ and CD8+ blood T cells expanded clonally by week 6 at 0.1 to 3.0 mg/kg. CD4+ T cells averaged fewer expanded clones than CD8+ T cells.

Details on this clone: The target antigen is unknown.

V shed 0 bases, J shed 9 bases, and the junction held 8 bases outside the gene matches. CDR3 length: 14 residues. CDR1 is SGDLS and CDR2 is YYNGEE in the germline V gene. Any history of autoimmune disease or systemic immunosuppression disqualified patients. Clones were sequenced by immunoSEQ multiplex PCR, and TCRdb holds only the in-frame ones, with some missing. The sample lists more than 80,000 clones; approximately 90% were seen once. The chain has TRBV9 and TRBJ2-5, with 7 bases identical to TRBD2. This clonotype was obtained from an adult with an advanced solid tumor such as melanoma, head and neck, liver or kidney cancer. This sample comprised CD4+ or CD8+ T cells sorted from blood, obtained in a trial of the OX40 agonist ivuxolimab. CDR3 sequence reads: CASSVEGPGRAQYF. CDR3 in DNA: TGTGCCAGCAGCGTAGAGGGACCAGGGAGGGCCCAGTACTTC.